This T cell receptor beta chain was found in a study of blood T cell repertoires in COVID-19. Turning to the study itself: Sites across the United States, Italy and Spain contributed samples from acute and convalescent COVID-19. The analysed material was cDNA or gDNA that came from T cells, B-cell-depleted T cells, or PBMCs.

Trimming took 0 bases from V and 4 from J, leaving 10 bases between them. The CDR3 covers 13 residues. Germline-derived CDR1 and CDR2 are GTSNPN and SVGIG (reference sequence). In the study's own analysis: Reference gene primer amplification yielded estimated nucleated cell counts. Measured with immunoSEQ multiplex PCR; TCRdb has only the in-frame clones, and not every one. V and J calls and clone size are copied from that table; D and trimming were computed from the DNA. The table lists some 530,000 clones, 75% to 90% of them singletons. What was sequenced was peripheral blood. The origin of this receptor is a human donor in a cohort sampled during active COVID-19. This chain uses TRBV30 with TRBJ2-7; the D gene is possibly TRBD1 (6 bases). CDR3 DNA sequence: TGTGCCTGGAGTGTAAGGGGGATTTACGAGCAGTACTTC. Translation: CAWSVRGIYEQYF.